This T cell receptor beta chain was identified in a study of blood T cell repertoires in COVID-19. Study details: Sites across the United States, Italy and Spain contributed samples from acute and convalescent COVID-19.

As originally analysed: Using reference gene primer amplification, nucleated cell counts were estimated. Clones were sequenced by immunoSEQ multiplex PCR, and TCRdb holds only the in-frame ones, with some missing. V, J and clone size are taken as reported in that table, and D and trimming were inferred from the DNA itself. The table lists 250,000 to 300,000 clones, about 88% of them singletons, with approximately 10% in the top ten. A single count supports this clone. The identical CDR3 is also encoded by other nucleotide sequences in the sample. CDR1 is MNHEY and CDR2 is SVGAGI in the germline V gene. V shed 2 bases and J shed 4 bases, with 11 bases lying between them. The length of the CDR3 is 15 residues.

The chain links TRBV6-5 to TRBJ1-4, with D possibly TRBD1 on 5 matching bases. The sample taken for sequencing was peripheral blood. The sequence was obtained from a woman between 25 and 40 years old with COVID-19, enrolled during active disease. The CDR3 here is CASSYGQGSNEKLFF. The CDR3 DNA reads as TGTGCCAGCAGTTACGGGCAGGGTAGTAATGAAAAACTGTTTTTT.